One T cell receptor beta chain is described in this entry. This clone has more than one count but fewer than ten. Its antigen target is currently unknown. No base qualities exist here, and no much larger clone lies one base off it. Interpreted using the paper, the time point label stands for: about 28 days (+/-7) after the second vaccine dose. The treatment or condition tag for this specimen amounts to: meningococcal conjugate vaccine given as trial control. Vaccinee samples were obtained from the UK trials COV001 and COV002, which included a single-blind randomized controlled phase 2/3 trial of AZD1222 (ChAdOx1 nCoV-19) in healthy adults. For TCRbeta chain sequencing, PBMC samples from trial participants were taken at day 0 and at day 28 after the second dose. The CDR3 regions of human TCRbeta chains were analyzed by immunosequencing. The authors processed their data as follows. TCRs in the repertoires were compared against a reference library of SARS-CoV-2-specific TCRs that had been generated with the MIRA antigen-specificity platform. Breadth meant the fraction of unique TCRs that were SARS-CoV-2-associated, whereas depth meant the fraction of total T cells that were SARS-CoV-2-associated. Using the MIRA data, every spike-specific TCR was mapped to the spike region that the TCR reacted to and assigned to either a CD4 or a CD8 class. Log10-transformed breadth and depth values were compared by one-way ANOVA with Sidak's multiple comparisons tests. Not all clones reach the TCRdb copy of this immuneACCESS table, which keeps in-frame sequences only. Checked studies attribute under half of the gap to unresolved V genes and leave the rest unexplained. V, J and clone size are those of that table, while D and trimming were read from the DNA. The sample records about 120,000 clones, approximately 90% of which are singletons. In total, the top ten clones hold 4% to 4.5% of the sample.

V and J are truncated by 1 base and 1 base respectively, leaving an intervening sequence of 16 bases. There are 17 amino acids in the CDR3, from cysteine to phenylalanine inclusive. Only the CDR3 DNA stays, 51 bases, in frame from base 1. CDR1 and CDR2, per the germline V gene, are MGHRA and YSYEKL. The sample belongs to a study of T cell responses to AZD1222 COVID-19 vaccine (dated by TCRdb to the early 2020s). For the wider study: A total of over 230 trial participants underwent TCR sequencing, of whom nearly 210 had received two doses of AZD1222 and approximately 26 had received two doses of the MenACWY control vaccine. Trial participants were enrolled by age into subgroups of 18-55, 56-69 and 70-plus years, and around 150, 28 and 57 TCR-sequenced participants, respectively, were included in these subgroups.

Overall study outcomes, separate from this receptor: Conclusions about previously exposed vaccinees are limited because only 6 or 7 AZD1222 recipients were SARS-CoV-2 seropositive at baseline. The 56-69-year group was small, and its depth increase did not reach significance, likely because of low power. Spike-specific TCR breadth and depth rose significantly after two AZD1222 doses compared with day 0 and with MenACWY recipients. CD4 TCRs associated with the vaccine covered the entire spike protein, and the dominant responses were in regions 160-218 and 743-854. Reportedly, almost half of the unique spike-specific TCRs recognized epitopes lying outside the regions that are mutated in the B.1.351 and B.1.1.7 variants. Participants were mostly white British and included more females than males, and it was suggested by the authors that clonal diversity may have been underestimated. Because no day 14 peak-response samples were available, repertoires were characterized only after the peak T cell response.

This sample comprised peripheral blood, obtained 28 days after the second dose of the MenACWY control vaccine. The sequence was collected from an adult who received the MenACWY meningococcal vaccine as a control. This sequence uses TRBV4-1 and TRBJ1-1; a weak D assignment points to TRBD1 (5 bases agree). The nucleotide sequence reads TGCGCCAGCAGCCAAGGGCAGGCGCAGGGCAAGAACACTGAAGCTTTCTTT. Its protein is CASSQGQAQGKNTEAFF.